Following are 20 T cell receptor beta chains from one sample sequenced in a study of CD4 T cell repertoires in COVID-19. Clones were sequenced by immunoSEQ multiplex PCR, and TCRdb holds only the in-frame ones, with some missing. The sample records under 30,000 clones, nearly 95% being singletons. The memory T cells were sequenced right after ex vivo isolation, without culture. This specimen consisted of circulating follicular helper CD4+ T cells (cTfh) from blood, obtained before the COVID-19 pandemic. These receptor sequences come from a human donor who had COVID-19.

This chain connects TRBV25-1 to TRBJ1-2; 9 nucleotides match TRBD1. CDR1 is MGHDK, CDR2 SYGVNS, per germline. Trimming at V came to 4 bases and at J to 7 bases, leaving 13 bases not matched to a gene. The CDR3 is 16 residues long. CDR3 protein: CASSGVDRGSFPGYTF. CDR3 in DNA: TGTGCCAGCAGTGGAGTAGACAGGGGGAGTTTTCCTGGCTACACCTTC.

The chain employs TRBV7-2 and TRBJ1-4, with D perhaps TRBD1 (5 bases). This CDR3 contains 16 residues. CDR1 is SGHTA and CDR2 is FQGNSA in the germline V gene. V was pared by 4 bases and J by 4 bases, with 16 bases between. CDR3 DNA sequence: TGTGCCAGCAGCTCAAAGCACCAGGGTGGTAATGAAAAACTGTTTTTT. As protein: CASSSKHQGGNEKLFF.

This rearrangement joins TRBV5-1 to TRBJ2-1; a weak D match, TRBD2 (7 bases). The CDR3 runs 14 residues. Germline V gene lookup returns CDR1 SGHRS and CDR2 YFSETQ. V was shortened by 3 bases and J by 5 bases, with 12 bases between the two germline ends. The CDR3 protein is CASSWGGPNNEQFF. CDR3 in DNA: TGCGCCAGCAGCTGGGGGGGCCCGAACAATGAGCAGTTCTTC. The full variable domain, with the rest looked up from reference TRBV5-1 and TRBJ2-1, is KAGVTQTPRYLIKTRGQQVTLSCSPISGHRSVSWYQQTPGQGLQFLFEYFSETQRNKGNFPGRFSGRQFSNSRSEMNVSTLELGDSALYLCASSWGGPNNEQFFGPGTRLTVL.

The V and J genes are TRBV7-9 and TRBJ1-1; 7 bases agree with TRBD1. The J segment lost 6 bases and the V segment lost 2 bases, leaving 6 bases of the junction unmatched. The CDR3 runs 14 residues. Germline assignment: CDR1 SEHNR and CDR2 FQNEAQ (reference sequence). CDR3 region: CASSLSQGKAEAFF. The CDR3, as DNA: TGTGCCAGCAGCTTATCACAGGGGAAGGCTGAAGCTTTCTTT.

This clone is a singleton in its sample. CDR3: CASSPPGQGGKQPQHF. Here the CDR3 DNA reads TGTGCCAGCAGTCCCCCGGGTCAGGGGGGAAAACAGCCCCAGCATTTT. The chain carries TRBV28 and TRBJ1-5; 7 positions agree with TRBD1. The CDR3 has 16 residues. The trim removed 5 bases at V and 7 bases at J, leaving 14 bases unmatched. Germline V lookup: CDR1 MDHEN, CDR2 SYDVKM.

The chain carries TRBV2 and TRBJ1-5; no definite D call. Trimming stripped 6 bases from V and 0 bases from J, with 6 bases between. CDR3 length: 13 residues. CDR1 is SNHLY, CDR2 FYNNEI, per germline. CDR3 sequence: CASSGDSNQPQHF. CDR3 nucleotide sequence: TGTGCCAGCAGCGGGGATAGCAATCAGCCCCAGCATTTT.

This chain uses TRBV9 with TRBJ1-1, with TRBD1 matching 9 bases. Germline V gene lookup returns CDR1 SGDLS and CDR2 YYNGEE. J gave up 6 bases and V 1 base, and 7 bases lay outside the gene matches. The CDR3 sequence is 15 residues long. CDR3 bases: TGTGCCAGCAGCGTACTGGACAGGGGAGCTGCTGAAGCTTTCTTT. Residues: CASSVLDRGAAEAFF.

Only one count was recorded for this clone. The J gene is TRBJ1-5, the V gene TRBV6-1, with TRBD1 as a possible D gene (5 bases). The germline V and J ends were trimmed by 3 bases and 0 bases, with 9 bases remaining between them. In germline, CDR1 is MNHNS, CDR2 SASEGT. The CDR3 contains 15 residues. CDR3 in DNA: TGTGCCAGCAGTGATGTCGGGGGTAGCAATCAGCCCCAGCATTTT. Its translation: CASSDVGGSNQPQHF.

The gene calls are TRBV5-1 and TRBJ1-2; D is perhaps TRBD1 (6 bases). V lost 0 bases and J 4 bases, leaving 10 bases between the germline ends. The CDR3 has 14 amino acids. Germline V gene sequence: CDR1 SGHRS, CDR2 YFSETQ. The CDR3 loop reads CASSLATGAYGYTF. The CDR3 nucleotides read TGCGCCAGCAGCTTGGCGACAGGAGCCTATGGCTACACCTTC.

The V gene is TRBV7-8, the J gene TRBJ2-7; D possibly corresponds to TRBD1 (5 bases). Trimming left V 1 base short and J 5 bases short, with 9 bases between. Germline V lookup: CDR1 SGHVS, CDR2 FQNEAQ. This CDR3 spans 13 amino acids. In DNA, the CDR3 is TGTGCCAGCAGCTTAGTCCAGGGCCACGAGCAGTACTTC. It yields the protein CASSLVQGHEQYF.

The rearrangement uses TRBV5-4 and TRBJ1-4; 8 bases agree with TRBD1. V was pared by 2 bases and J by 8 bases, with 14 bases of the junction left unmatched. The CDR3 has 17 residues. Germline V gene data show CDR1 as SGHNT and CDR2 as YYREEE (reference sequence). CDR3 loop: CASSFGGQVSGSEKLFF. CDR3 sequence (DNA): TGTGCCAGCAGCTTCGGGGGACAGGTGTCTGGTTCGGAAAAACTGTTTTTT.

The rearrangement uses TRBV5-6 and TRBJ2-3, with a possible D match to TRBD2 (6 bases). CDR1 and CDR2 from the germline V gene are SGHDT and YYEEEE. The CDR3 is 15 residues long. Trimming removed 2 bases at V and 0 bases at J, with 10 bases between. The CDR3, as DNA: TGTGCCAGCAGCTTCGGGAGCGGTAGCACAGATACGCAGTATTTT. This translates into CASSFGSGSTDTQYF.

The genes are TRBV11-2 and TRBJ2-1; TRBD1 matches 7 bases. With V trimmed by 2 bases and J by 8 bases, 9 bases remained unmatched. The CDR3 contains 15 residues. Germline V gene data show CDR1 as SGHAT and CDR2 as FQNNGV. The CDR3 spells CASSLRQGSHDEQFF. CDR3 DNA sequence: TGTGCCAGCAGCTTACGACAGGGTTCCCACGATGAGCAGTTCTTC.

This sequence joins TRBV19 and TRBJ2-4; D ambiguous. The CDR3 totals 18 residues. The germline gives CDR1 LNHDA, CDR2 SQIVND (reference sequence). Trimming removed 5 bases at V and 0 bases at J, with 20 bases between. The CDR3 nucleotides read TGTGCCAGTAGTTCCCGGCACACACTAAAACTAGCCAAAAACATTCAGTACTTC. Its protein is CASSSRHTLKLAKNIQYF.

V is TRBV7-2 and J is TRBJ2-1, with unresolved D. The CDR3 contains 12 residues. Trimming cost V 6 bases and J 6 bases, with 9 bases left between them. Looked up from germline, CDR1 is SGHTA and CDR2 is FQGNSA. As DNA, the CDR3 is TGTGCCAGCAGGGCAACCACCAATGAGCAGTTCTTC. Its protein product is CASRATTNEQFF.

Regarding this clone: At the DNA level, this CDR3 is encoded by other sequences in the same sample as well. The rearrangement uses TRBV5-1 and TRBJ1-1; TRBD1 aligns across 9 bases. The CDR3 extends over 14 amino acids. CDR1 is SGHRS and CDR2 is YFSETQ in the germline V gene. J gave up 4 bases and V 4 bases, and 5 bases lay outside the gene matches. DNA of the CDR3: TGCGCCAGCAGCGTGACAGGGGGACCCACTGAAGCTTTCTTT. It codes for CASSVTGGPTEAFF. Filled out from reference TRBV5-1 and TRBJ1-1, the complete variable domain reads KAGVTQTPRYLIKTRGQQVTLSCSPISGHRSVSWYQQTPGQGLQFLFEYFSETQRNKGNFPGRFSGRQFSNSRSEMNVSTLELGDSALYLCASSVTGGPTEAFFGQGTRLTVV.

The chain carries TRBV14 and TRBJ1-6; D is possibly TRBD1 (5 bases). This CDR3 is built from 16 residues. Trimming removed 0 bases from V and 10 bases from J, with 16 bases in between. Per the germline V gene, CDR1 is SGHDN and CDR2 is FVKESK. Written as DNA, the CDR3 is TGTGCCAGCAGCCAAGATTGGGCAGGGCGTAACTCACCCCTCCACTTT. Its protein is CASSQDWAGRNSPLHF.

The chain couples TRBV5-1 to TRBJ2-3, with D hard to call. Trimming stripped 4 bases from V and 2 bases from J, with 8 bases between. There are 13 residues in the CDR3. Germline V gene data show CDR1 as SGHRS and CDR2 as YFSETQ. Here the CDR3 DNA reads TGCGCCAGCAGCCCGGAGAACACAGATACGCAGTATTTT. Translating gives CASSPENTDTQYF.

This clone was detected once. The chain's CDR3 is CASSFIPYRGKANYGYTF. In DNA, the CDR3 is TGTGCCAGCAGCTTCATACCTTACAGGGGGAAAGCTAACTATGGCTACACCTTC. This chain uses TRBV5-6 with TRBJ1-2, with 8 bases fitting TRBD1. This CDR3 spans 18 amino acids. Germline-derived CDR1 and CDR2 are SGHDT and YYEEEE. Unmatched junction bases numbered 12, after V lost 2 bases and J lost 0 bases.

The chain is built from TRBV6-1 and TRBJ2-7; 8 positions match TRBD1. Trimming removed 2 bases from V and 7 bases from J; junction bases left unmatched: 19. The V gene's germline CDR1 is MNHNS and CDR2 SASEGT. CDR3 length equals 18 residues. Here the CDR3 reads CASSELEAWRTGRNEQYF. The CDR3 DNA reads TGTGCCAGCAGTGAATTAGAGGCGTGGAGGACAGGGAGGAATGAGCAGTACTTC.